These T cell receptor beta chains were read from a single sample in a study of T cells in Graves' hyperthyroidism and ophthalmopathy. TCRdb recomputed calls from the multiplex PCR reads with MiXCR, one row per CDR3 protein. The table has under 700,000 distinct CDR3 sequences, about half seen once. Sequences were obtained from peripheral blood or thyroid tissue (not recorded which). These receptors all come from a woman under 30 with Graves' hyperthyroidism. Both conserved end residues are part of each CDR3. D genes are given only for firm matches. Expanded clones are given a class, and other clones once, few, many or no size at all.

- | TRBJ1-1 | few | TRBV7-3 | CASSSNRGITEAFF | TGTGCCAGCAGTTCGAACCGGGGGATCACTGAAGCTTTCTTT
- | TRBJ2-2 | - | TRBV29-1 | CSGRNTGELFF | TGCAGCGGGAGGAACACCGGGGAGCTGTTTTTT
- | TRBJ2-2 | - | TRBV7-9 | CASSLPLRDTGELFF | TGTGCCAGCAGCTTACCCCTCAGGGACACCGGGGAGCTGTTTTTT
- | TRBJ1-2 | few | TRBV5-1 | CASREWAGQIYGYTF | TGCGCCAGCAGAGAATGGGCAGGCCAGATCTATGGCTACACCTTC
- | TRBJ1-2 | few | TRBV7-9 | CASSPDGGNYGYTF | TGTGCCAGCAGCCCTGACGGGGGCAACTATGGCTACACCTTC
TRBD2 | TRBJ2-2 | - | TRBV7-8 | CASSPDWAGGDTGELFF | TGTGCCAGCAGCCCCGACTGGGCGGGAGGGGACACCGGGGAGCTGTTTTTT
TRBD1 | TRBJ1-1 | many | TRBV7-3 | CASSLNQGGEAFF | TGTGCCAGCAGCTTAAATCAGGGGGGGGAGGCTTTCTTT
- | TRBJ2-2 | - | TRBV7-8 | CASSSRTTGELFF | TGTGCCAGCAGCTCCCGGACCACCGGGGAGCTGTTTTTT
- | TRBJ2-6 | many | TRBV2 | CASRVDSGANVLTF | TGTGCCAGCAGAGTCGACTCTGGGGCCAACGTCCTGACTTTC
TRBD2 | TRBJ2-7 | - | TRBV10-3 | CASSSRTSGRSSYEQYF | TGTGCCAGCAGTTCCAGGACTAGCGGGAGGAGCTCCTACGAGCAGTACTTC
- | TRBJ1-2 | once | TRBV29-1 | CSAQRWVNGYTF | TGCAGCGCCCAGAGATGGGTGAATGGCTACACCTTC
TRBD1 | TRBJ1-6 | - | TRBV19 | CASRAGGEILHF | TGTGCCAGTAGGGCAGGGGGCGAAATCCTCCACTTT
- | TRBJ2-7 | few | TRBV20-1 | CSASKGPPYEQYF | TGCAGTGCTAGTAAAGGACCGCCCTACGAGCAGTACTTC
- | TRBJ1-6 | - | TRBV2 | CASSLSGQWGDSPLHF | TGTGCCAGCAGTTTAAGTGGACAGTGGGGAGATTCACCCCTCCACTTT
TRBD1 | TRBJ2-7 | - | TRBV15 | CATSRQGVYEQYF | TGTGCCACCAGCAGACAGGGGGTCTACGAGCAGTACTTC
- | TRBJ1-5 | - | TRBV20-1 | CSAGPTGPNQPQHF | TGCAGTGCTGGACCGACAGGACCCAATCAGCCCCAGCATTTT
TRBD1 | TRBJ1-4 | many | TRBV15 | CATSRATGTNEKLFF | TGTGCCACCAGCAGGGCGACAGGGACTAATGAAAAACTGTTTTTT
- | TRBJ2-2 | - | TRBV29-1 | CSVVGIALMGELFF | TGCAGCGTTGTAGGAATAGCGCTTATGGGGGAGCTGTTTTTT
- | TRBJ1-4 | - | TRBV11-2 | CASSLEGSLTNEKLFF | TGTGCCAGCAGCTTAGAAGGGTCCCTCACTAATGAAAAACTGTTTTTT
- | TRBJ2-2 | few | TRBV7-9 | CASSQGQLNTGELFF | TGTGCCAGCAGCCAAGGTCAGCTAAACACCGGGGAGCTGTTTTTT
- | TRBJ2-7 | - | TRBV24-1 | CATEETETYEQYF | TGTGCCACCGAAGAGACAGAGACCTACGAGCAGTACTTC
- | TRBJ2-7 | - | TRBV24-1 | CATRAGIYEQYF | TGTGCCACCAGGGCGGGGATCTACGAGCAGTACTTC
TRBD2 | TRBJ2-1 | - | TRBV24-1 | CATSDPGGRERNEQFF | TGTGCCACCAGTGACCCGGGCGGGCGGGAGAGGAATGAGCAGTTCTTC
- | TRBJ1-5 | many | TRBV2 | CASVQAPNQPQHF | TGTGCCAGCGTCCAAGCCCCGAATCAGCCCCAGCATTTT
- | TRBJ1-1 | - | TRBV2 | CASSYALLNTEAFF | TGTGCCAGCAGTTATGCGCTTTTGAACACTGAAGCTTTCTTT
TRBD2 | TRBJ2-7 | few | TRBV5-6 | CASSFGLARYEQYF | TGTGCCAGCAGCTTCGGACTAGCCCGCTACGAGCAGTACTTC
- | TRBJ1-6 | - | TRBV9 | CASSLSRQRYNSPLHF | TGTGCCAGCAGTTTAAGCAGACAGCGATATAATTCACCCCTCCACTTT
- | TRBJ1-1 | - | TRBV19 | CAYRTDTEAFF | TGTGCCTACAGGACTGACACTGAAGCTTTCTTT
- | TRBJ2-7 | - | TRBV7-8 | CASSATDQKQYF | TGTGCCAGTAGTGCGACAGATCAGAAGCAGTACTTC
- | TRBJ1-1 | few | TRBV7-9 | CASSSTLGNWNTEAFF | TGTGCCAGCAGCTCCACTCTGGGGAACTGGAACACTGAAGCTTTCTTT
TRBD2 | TRBJ2-5 | - | TRBV9 | CASTRRAGFVETQYF | TGTGCCAGTACGAGACGAGCGGGATTCGTGGAGACCCAGTACTTC
- | TRBJ2-5 | few | TRBV20-1 | CSARIVPQETQYF | TGCAGTGCTCGGATCGTACCCCAAGAGACCCAGTACTTC
- | TRBJ2-7 | - | TRBV7-9 | CTSSLVYEQYF | TGTACCAGCAGCTTAGTATACGAGCAGTACTTC
- | TRBJ1-2 | - | TRBV10-3 | CASSPRRRDGYTF | TGTGCCAGCTCCCCCAGACGTAGGGATGGCTACACCTTC
- | TRBJ2-2 | many | TRBV29-1 | CSVEEREAAGELFF | TGCAGCGTTGAAGAAAGGGAGGCTGCCGGGGAGCTGTTTTTT
- | TRBJ2-2 | - | TRBV7-9 | CASSLILGIRTGELFF | TGTGCCAGCAGCTTGATCTTGGGTATCCGCACCGGGGAGCTGTTTTTT
- | TRBJ2-7 | - | TRBV10-3 | CAISEPRRQGHGYEQYF | TGTGCCATCAGTGAGCCGAGGAGGCAGGGGCATGGCTACGAGCAGTACTTC
- | TRBJ2-5 | - | TRBV2 | CASSFSWGHETQYF | TGTGCCAGCAGTTTCTCTTGGGGCCACGAGACCCAGTACTTC
- | TRBJ1-2 | - | TRBV14 | CASSQVPGAVYGYTF | TGTGCCAGCAGCCAAGTTCCAGGGGCCGTCTATGGCTACACCTTC
TRBD1 | TRBJ2-7 | - | TRBV29-1 | CSAETGTDSEQYF | TGCAGCGCCGAAACCGGGACAGACTCCGAGCAGTACTTC
- | TRBJ1-6 | - | TRBV2 | CASDQGTNSPLHF | TGTGCCAGTGATCAGGGGACTAATTCACCCCTCCACTTT
- | TRBJ1-2 | - | TRBV30 | CAWSKGKEGYTF | TGTGCCTGGAGCAAGGGGAAGGAAGGCTACACCTTC
- | TRBJ1-6 | - | TRBV2 | CASKEQGTSNSPLHF | TGTGCCAGCAAAGAACAGGGCACCTCTAATTCACCCCTCCACTTT
- | TRBJ1-5 | many | TRBV7-8 | CASSAEGTLNQPQHF | TGTGCCAGCAGCGCGGAAGGGACACTCAATCAGCCCCAGCATTTT
- | TRBJ1-4 | many | TRBV2 | CASSELAANEKLFF | TGTGCCAGCAGTGAATTGGCAGCAAATGAAAAACTGTTTTTT
- | TRBJ1-1 | - | TRBV2 | CASSGAPEGTEAFF | TGTGCCAGCAGTGGCGCCCCGGAAGGGACTGAAGCTTTCTTT
- | TRBJ1-1 | - | TRBV6-5 | CASGYTGSTEAFF | TGTGCCAGCGGCTACACAGGGAGCACTGAAGCTTTCTTT
- | TRBJ1-2 | - | TRBV2 | CATSGGMVYGYTF | TGTGCCACGAGCGGGGGGATGGTGTATGGCTACACCTTC
TRBD1 | TRBJ2-7 | - | TRBV5-8 | CASSVGQVDDEQYF | TGTGCCAGCAGCGTGGGACAGGTCGATGACGAGCAGTACTTC
TRBD2 | TRBJ2-7 | few | TRBV7-8 | CASTGISGASYEQYF | TGTGCCAGCACCGGGATTAGCGGGGCCTCCTACGAGCAGTACTTC
- | TRBJ2-7 | many | TRBV15 | CATSITDPGEQYF | TGTGCCACCAGCATCACGGACCCGGGAGAGCAGTACTTC
TRBD1 | TRBJ1-2 | once | TRBV7-9 | CASSLGQGASKDYGYTF | TGTGCCAGCAGCTTAGGCCAGGGGGCATCTAAGGACTATGGCTACACCTTC
- | TRBJ1-4 | - | TRBV7-1 | CASSLALELATNEKLFF | TGTGCCAGCAGCTTAGCACTCGAGCTTGCAACTAATGAAAAACTGTTTTTT
TRBD1 | TRBJ1-2 | few | TRBV7-6 | CASSLVGGAGGYTF | TGTGCCAGCAGCTTAGTAGGGGGCGCGGGTGGCTACACCTTC
TRBD1 | TRBJ1-4 | many | TRBV2 | CASRDDREDEKLFF | TGTGCCAGCAGGGACGACAGGGAGGATGAAAAACTGTTTTTT